The next 16 T cell receptor beta chains were all read from a single sample in a study of control samples from healthy donors and cancer patients. Here immunoSEQ multiplex PCR was the method, and the copy in TCRdb shows in-frame clones only, minus some. The data contain tens of thousands of clones, approximately 90% of them singletons. Source material: blood. Every receptor here comes from an older woman in good health.

The chain carries TRBV5-1 and TRBJ2-1, with 13 nucleotides matching TRBD2. The ends lost 3 bases at V and 7 bases at J; junction bases unmatched: 4. Germline V gene lookup returns CDR1 SGHRS and CDR2 YFSETQ. There are 15 residues in the CDR3. The CDR3 sequence: CASSWTSGSSNEQFF. CDR3 nucleotides: TGCGCCAGCAGCTGGACTAGCGGGAGTAGTAATGAGCAGTTCTTC.

The CDR3 is CRAGTSGSNEQFF. The CDR3 DNA sequence: TGCAGGGCCGGGACTAGCGGGAGCAATGAGCAGTTCTTC. This chain joins TRBV29-1 and TRBJ2-1, with 14 positions matching TRBD2. In germline, CDR1 is SQVTM, CDR2 ANQGSEA. The CDR3 extends over 13 amino acids.

The chain has TRBV5-5 and TRBJ2-7, with 8 bases lining up with TRBD1. The CDR3 extends over 15 amino acids. Trimming took 4 bases from V and 2 from J; bases not matched to a gene: 8. From germline, CDR1 is SGHKS and CDR2 YYEKEE (reference sequence). The CDR3 nucleotides read TGTGCCAGCAGCCCCGGACAGGGCATTACCTACGAGCAGTACTTC. Protein: CASSPGQGITYEQYF.

The chain carries TRBV7-9 and TRBJ1-2; D unclear. Germline CDR1 reads SEHNR; CDR2 reads FQNEAQ (reference sequence). This CDR3 region has 16 residues. The ends were cut back, 3 bases at V and 2 bases at J, with 16 bases in the middle. CDR3 amino acids: CASSLAGETLNYGYTF. The DNA of the CDR3 is TGTGCCAGCAGCTTGGCTGGGGAGACACTCAACTATGGCTACACCTTC.

The rearrangement links TRBV9 to TRBJ2-5, with 10 bases that match TRBD1. CDR3 size: 15 residues. Germline V gene data show CDR1 as SGDLS and CDR2 as YYNGEE. J lost 5 bases, V lost 3 bases, and 7 bases had no gene match. The CDR3 here is CASSARQGAWETQYF. The DNA for the CDR3 is TGTGCCAGCAGCGCCCGACAGGGGGCGTGGGAGACCCAGTACTTC.

This clone showed up just once. Here the CDR3 reads CASSDSLPNEQFF. The CDR3 bases are TGTGCCAGCAGTGACTCCCTCCCGAATGAGCAGTTCTTC. The chain carries TRBV25-1 and TRBJ2-1; no firm D call. V was clipped by 3 bases and J by 7 bases, with 10 bases between them. This CDR3 is built from 13 residues. Germline CDR1 is MGHDK and CDR2 is SYGVNS. Full variable domain (missing parts from reference TRBV25-1 and TRBJ2-1): EADIYQTPRYLVIGTGKKITLECSQTMGHDKMYWYQQDPGMELHLIHYSYGVNSTEKGDLSSESTVSRIRTEHFPLTLESARPSHTSQYLCASSDSLPNEQFFGPGTRLTVL.

This clone was seen more than once but under ten times. V is TRBV3-1 (or the pseudogene TRBV3-2) and J is TRBJ2-1, with TRBD2 identical over 11 bases. Germline V gives CDR1 LGHDT, CDR2 YNNKEL (reference sequence). V was pared by 4 bases and J by 5 bases, with 4 bases of the junction left unmatched. The CDR3 totals 15 residues. In nucleotides, the CDR3 is TGTGCCAGCAGCCCACTAGCGGGAGTAAACAATGAGCAGTTCTTC. Protein product: CASSPLAGVNNEQFF.

This chain joins TRBV6-5 and TRBJ2-7, with a tentative D call TRBD2 (5 bases). The CDR3 runs 15 residues. Germline V CDR1 and CDR2: MNHEY, SVGAGI. V lost 5 bases to trimming and J lost 0 bases, with 14 bases between them. This CDR3 reads CASSSGAASSYEQYF. Written as DNA, the CDR3 is TGTGCCAGCAGTAGCGGAGCGGCAAGCTCCTACGAGCAGTACTTC.

This chain links TRBV3-1 (or the pseudogene TRBV3-2) with TRBJ1-2; D is undetermined. CDR3 size: 12 residues. Germline lookup yields CDR1 LGHDT and CDR2 YNNKEL (reference sequence). V lost 2 bases and J lost 5, with 6 bases in between. The CDR3 spells CASSQFGYGYTF. DNA of the CDR3: TGTGCCAGCAGCCAATTTGGGTATGGCTACACCTTC.

The rearrangement joins TRBV28 to TRBJ1-2; 8 bases fit TRBD1. Trimming took 5 bases from V and 2 from J; bases not matched to a gene: 13. This CDR3 has 17 residues. From germline, CDR1 is MDHEN and CDR2 SYDVKM. The CDR3 region has the DNA TGTGCCAGCAGTCGAGGACAGGGAGGCCCCTCAAACTATGGCTACACCTTC. It translates to CASSRGQGGPSNYGYTF.

The chain recombines TRBV3-1 (or the pseudogene TRBV3-2) with TRBJ1-1; tentative D call: TRBD1 (5 bases). CDR1 is LGHDT and CDR2 is YNNKEL in the germline V gene (reference sequence). The CDR3 spans 13 residues. Trimming removed 6 bases at V and 1 base at J, with 9 bases between. The CDR3 sequence is CASSMQGNTEAFF. The DNA for the CDR3 is TGTGCCAGCAGTATGCAGGGGAACACTGAAGCTTTCTTT.

This clone showed up just once. J is TRBJ1-4 and V is TRBV9; 7 bases match TRBD1. The germline V gene encodes CDR1 SGDLS and CDR2 YYNGEE. The CDR3 runs 15 residues. V was pared by 3 bases and J by 4 bases, with 6 bases of the junction left unmatched. CDR3 coding DNA: TGTGCCAGCAGCGGCGGGACAGCCAATAATGAAAAACTGTTTTTT. This translates into CASSGGTANNEKLFF. Variable domain in full (rest from reference TRBV9 and TRBJ1-4): DSGVTQTPKHLITATGQRVTLRCSPRSGDLSVYWYQQSLDQGLQFLIQYYNGEERAKGNILERFSAQQFPDLHSELNLSSLELGDSALYFCASSGGTANNEKLFFGSGTQLSVL.

The gene calls are TRBV2 and TRBJ1-1; D gene unclear. The CDR3 extends over 15 amino acids. The V end lost 6 bases, the J end lost 5 bases, and 19 bases lay between the germline ends. The germline CDR1 and CDR2 sequences are SNHLY and FYNNEI. CDR3 region: CASSRERGRGTEAFF. In DNA, the CDR3 is TGTGCCAGCAGCCGAGAAAGAGGCCGGGGAACTGAAGCTTTCTTT.

The genes are TRBV6-2 or TRBV6-3 and TRBJ2-3, with TRBD2 matching over 10 bases. Germline V gives CDR1 MNHEY, CDR2 SVGEGT. CDR3 length: 14 amino acids. V lost 4 bases, J lost 7 bases, and 5 bases stayed unmatched. The CDR3 sequence: CASSSATSGYTQYF. The DNA of the CDR3 is TGTGCCAGCAGTTCTGCGACTAGCGGGTATACGCAGTATTTT.

The J gene is TRBJ2-5, the V gene TRBV4-1, with D possibly being TRBD1 (6 bases). V was shortened by 1 base and J by 7 bases, with 10 bases between the two germline ends. The length of the CDR3 is 13 residues. Germline assignment: CDR1 MGHRA and CDR2 YSYEKL. Here the CDR3 reads CASSQAGVGTQYF. DNA for the CDR3: TGCGCCAGCAGCCAAGCAGGGGTTGGGACCCAGTACTTC.

The chain couples TRBV10-2 to TRBJ1-1; weak D call: TRBD1 (6 bases). The germline gives CDR1 WSHSY, CDR2 SAAADI. V was trimmed by 7 bases and J by 1 base, leaving 10 bases between them. The CDR3 contains 13 residues. The CDR3: CASTEGGNTEAFF. The CDR3 nucleotides read TGCGCCAGCACCGAGGGGGGGAACACTGAAGCTTTCTTT.